This paragraph covers one T cell receptor beta chain sequence. As yet, its antigen is unknown. PCR was performed a second time for roughly 7 to 11 cycles using a sample-barcoded 5' primer and a J-beta primer mix. Every cDNA molecule bore a tag from a template-switch adaptor containing 12 random nucleotides. TCRdb redid the calling of the 5' RACE reads with MiXCR, one entry per CDR3 protein. Of 450,000 to 700,000 distinct CDR3 sequences detected, approximately 27% appear once; the ten largest clones hold approximately 17%. The data derive from a study of blood T cells in healthy people across ages. Findings and limits, study-wide: Bulk PBMC profiling left naive and antigen-experienced comparisons inconclusive. Per million T cells, TCR beta diversity dropped roughly linearly as age increased. Diversity of TCR beta correlated strongly with naive T cell percentage.

The CDR3 has 12 residues. The germline V gene encodes CDR1 LGHNA and CDR2 YNFKEQ. V was shortened by 0 bases and J by 6 bases, with 5 bases between the two germline ends. This chain connects TRBV4-2 to TRBJ1-2; weak D call: TRBD1 (5 bases). Sample: blood. The TCR originated in a woman aged 70-85 years in good health. CDR3 DNA sequence: TGTGCCAGCAGCCAAGAGGGACATGGCTACACCTTC. Encoded protein: CASSQEGHGYTF.